The next 5 T cell receptor beta chains were all read from a single sample in a study of early stage breast cancer tumors. TCRdb keeps only in-frame clones here, not all; method: immunoSEQ multiplex PCR. The data show more than 60,000 clones, with 70% to 85% seen just once and 3% to 4.5% held by the top ten. Sequencing was performed on blood. Source of these receptors: a person between 60 and 69 years old with breast cancer.

The V gene is TRBV7-2, the J gene TRBJ1-1, with unresolved D. Germline V gene data show CDR1 as SGHTA and CDR2 as FQGNSA. V was cut by 11 bases and J by 8 bases, with 30 bases left in between. This CDR3 region has 16 residues. The CDR3 is CAPLIGLRSEHWEAFF. Written as DNA, the CDR3 is TGTGCCCCTTTGATTGGACTCCGGTCGGAACATTGGGAAGCTTTCTTT.

V usage is TRBV6-4 and J usage is TRBJ1-5; a weak D match, TRBD1 (6 bases). The CDR3 totals 15 residues. V dropped 4 bases and J dropped 1 base, with 11 bases sitting between them. Germline V lookup: CDR1 MRHNA, CDR2 SNTAGT. The CDR3 is CASSVRTESNQPQHF. CDR3 in DNA: TGTGCCAGCAGTGTCCGGACAGAGAGCAATCAGCCCCAGCATTTT.

The chain is built from TRBV7-2 and TRBJ1-2; 8 bases are a match to TRBD1. CDR3 length equals 14 residues. Germline loops: CDR1 SGHTA, CDR2 FQGNSA. V lost 5 bases, J lost 6 bases, and 8 bases stayed unmatched. CDR3 amino acids: CASSPGQGGHGYTF. The CDR3 DNA sequence: TGTGCCAGCAGCCCTGGACAGGGCGGCCATGGCTACACCTTC.

The gene calls are TRBV7-2 and TRBJ1-1; D is ambiguous. Germline CDR1 reads SGHTA; CDR2 reads FQGNSA. The length of the CDR3 is 15 residues. Trimming left V 0 bases short and J 0 bases short, with 8 bases between. The CDR3 DNA reads as TGTGCCAGCAGCTTAGCGCCGACCATGAACACTGAAGCTTTCTTT. This encodes CASSLAPTMNTEAFF.

V is TRBV5-1 and J is TRBJ1-2, with unresolved D. The CDR3 extends over 13 amino acids. Trimming took 1 base from V and 4 from J, leaving 8 bases between them. CDR1 is SGHRS and CDR2 is YFSETQ in the germline V gene. The CDR3 here is CASSLYGSYGYTF. The CDR3 coding sequence is TGCGCCAGCAGCTTGTACGGGAGCTATGGCTACACCTTC.